One sample yielded the 13 T cell receptor beta chains listed below, sequenced in a study of CD8+CD57+ T cells in acquired aplastic anemia. Genomic DNA acted as the template from which TCR beta VDJ combination and CDR3 sequence profiling were carried out. TCRdb analysed the reads with MiXCR anew, one entry per CDR3 protein. The table shows about 130,000 distinct CDR3 sequences, with less than 45% occurring only once. The sample taken for sequencing was sorted CD4+, CD8+, or CD8+CD57+ T cells (not recorded which) from PBMCs. All receptors derive from a human donor in good health, serving as a control.

This clonotype was detected only a few times. A junction boundary mismatches the germline segment, possibly from a read error. V gene TRBV6-5 combines with J gene TRBJ1-2; 7 nucleotides line up with TRBD1. This CDR3 contains 12 residues. Germline CDR1 and CDR2: MNHEY and SVGAGI. This CDR3 reads CAGRGGTYGYTF. CDR3 nucleotide sequence: TGTGCCGGCAGGGGGGGTACTTATGGCTACACCTTC.

This clonotype was seen ten or more times. This chain connects TRBV6-5 to TRBJ1-5; D possibly corresponds to TRBD1 (5 bases). CDR1 is MNHEY, CDR2 SVGAGI, per germline. This CDR3 spans 13 amino acids. Trimming took 6 bases from V and 3 from J, leaving 9 bases between them. This CDR3 reads CASRTTDNQPQHF. The CDR3 coding sequence is TGTGCCAGCAGAACGACAGACAATCAGCCCCAGCATTTT.

This clonotype has only a few counts. The chain has TRBV10-3 and TRBJ2-7; D is perhaps TRBD2 (6 bases). The length of the CDR3 is 15 residues. V lost 4 bases, J lost 3 bases, and 16 bases lay in between. Germline V lookup: CDR1 ENHRY, CDR2 SYGVKD. The CDR3 sequence is CAISGASGRDYEQYF. CDR3 sequence (DNA): TGTGCCATCAGTGGGGCCAGCGGGCGAGACTACGAGCAGTACTTC.

This clonotype appeared a few times. The rearrangement uses TRBV10-2 and TRBJ2-1, with 11 bases fitting TRBD2. The CDR3 contains 18 residues. CDR1 is WSHSY, CDR2 SAAADI, per germline. J gave up 6 bases and V 3 bases, and 13 bases lay outside the gene matches. CDR3 region: CASSDPYLLAGGTNEQFF. The CDR3 DNA reads as TGCGCCAGCAGTGACCCTTACCTTCTAGCGGGGGGTACCAATGAGCAGTTCTTC.

On this clonotype: A single base separates this from a much larger clone, so it may be a read error. This sequence joins TRBV5-4 and TRBJ1-2; 8 nucleotides agree with TRBD1. This CDR3 comprises 15 residues. Germline CDR1 SGHNT, CDR2 YYREEE (reference sequence). V was clipped by 5 bases and J by 0 bases; unmatched bases: 6. CDR3 in amino acids: CASRAGQESNYGYTF. As DNA, the CDR3 is TGTGCCAGCAGAGCGGGACAGGAGTCTAACTATGGCTACACCTTC.

In the case of this clonotype: One end of the junction is discordant with germline, which a read error may explain. The chain has TRBV7-3 and TRBJ2-3; 7 positions agree with TRBD2. Germline CDR1 SGHTA, CDR2 FQGTGA. This CDR3 comprises 15 residues. CDR3 in DNA: TGTTCCAGCAGCGAGACTAGCAGTCTTGCAGATACGCAGTATTTT. This translates into CSSSETSSLADTQYF.

This clonotype was recorded a few times. The V and J genes are TRBV5-1 and TRBJ2-1; 13 nucleotides align to TRBD2. Trimming took 0 bases from V and 8 from J; bases not matched to a gene: 11. This CDR3 contains 18 residues. Germline V lookup: CDR1 SGHRS, CDR2 YFSETQ. DNA of the CDR3: TGCGCCAGCAGCTTGGGCCTCGCCGGGACTAGCGGGAACTATGAGCAGTTCTTC. Protein: CASSLGLAGTSGNYEQFF.

Note on this clonotype: This could be a read error, since a much larger clone is one nucleotide away. The rearrangement links TRBV20-1 to TRBJ1-1; 9 nucleotides line up with TRBD1. CDR3 length: 14 residues. The germline V gene encodes CDR1 DFQATT and CDR2 SNEGSKA (reference sequence). DNA for the CDR3: TGCGGTGCTAGAGATAGGACAGGGGCCACTGAAGCTTTCTTT. Translated, it gives CGARDRTGATEAFF.

The chain uses TRBV2 and TRBJ1-1, with 7 bases lining up with TRBD1. The CDR3 runs to 13 residues. Trimming took 8 bases from V and 2 from J; bases not matched to a gene: 5. Per the germline V gene, CDR1 is SNHLY and CDR2 is FYNNEI. The CDR3 DNA sequence: TGTGCCAGCCAGGACAGGTTCAACACTGAAGCTTTCTTT. Its translation: CASQDRFNTEAFF.

This clonotype was counted between two and nine times. This sequence may be a read error, since a much larger clone differs from it by one base. The J gene is TRBJ2-7, the V gene TRBV5-4, with D hard to call. With 0 bases removed from V and 0 bases from J, the gap between germline ends came to 10 bases. CDR3 size: 15 residues. The germline V gene encodes CDR1 SGHNT and CDR2 YYREEE (reference sequence). The CDR3 spells CASSLETASSYEQYF. The CDR3 DNA reads as TGTGCCAGCAGCTTGGAGACGGCTAGCTCCTACGAGCAGTACTTC.

Many counts were recorded for this clonotype. The CDR3 DNA reads TGTGCCAGCCGCAGCCTTGGGGCGCTCCCTGAAGCTTTCTTT. Protein sequence: CASRSLGALPEAFF. V usage is TRBV25-1 and J usage is TRBJ1-1; TRBD1 might be the D (5 bases). From germline, CDR1 is MGHDK and CDR2 SYGVNS. V gave up 8 bases and J gave up 6 bases, with 19 bases separating them. The CDR3 is made up of 14 amino acids.

In this sample, this clonotype turned up many times. The chain couples TRBV9 to TRBJ1-1; D not resolved. The CDR3 length is 12 residues. Germline CDR1 and CDR2: SGDLS and YYNGEE. Trimming pared 3 bases from V and 8 bases from J, leaving 11 bases between. Here the CDR3 reads CASSAGRREAFF. In nucleotides, the CDR3 is TGTGCCAGCAGCGCCGGACGGCGCGAAGCTTTCTTT.

The chain is built from TRBV2 and TRBJ2-7, with D possibly being TRBD1 or TRBD2 (6 bases each). CDR1 SNHLY and CDR2 FYNNEI come from the germline V gene. CDR3 length: 13 residues. V gave up 10 bases and J gave up 4 bases, with 17 bases separating them. The CDR3 DNA is TGTGCCATCGTTGAGATAGGGGGGTACGAGCAGTACTTC. It specifies CAIVEIGGYEQYF.